This passage covers 26 T cell receptor beta chains from one sample sequenced in a study of blood T cell repertoires in COVID-19. The protocol was immunoSEQ multiplex PCR, while the TCRdb copy is restricted to in-frame clones and leaves out a portion. The sample lists about 290,000 clones, 75% to 90% occurring once. The sequenced sample was peripheral blood. These receptors originate from a woman between 35 and 50 years old who had recovered from COVID-19.

The chain combines TRBV28 with TRBJ1-2; perhaps TRBD1 as D (6 bases). The V end lost 4 bases, the J end lost 5 bases, and 17 bases lay between the germline ends. Germline V lookup: CDR1 MDHEN, CDR2 SYDVKM. The CDR3 sequence is 15 residues long. The CDR3 DNA follows: TGTGCCAGCAGTTCGGACAGAAACAGAATTTATGGCTACACCTTC. Its translation: CASSSDRNRIYGYTF.

The chain employs TRBV5-1 and TRBJ1-6, with 8 nucleotides matching TRBD1. This CDR3 is 15 amino acids long. Germline-derived CDR1 and CDR2 are SGHRS and YFSETQ. The trim removed 3 bases at V and 5 bases at J, leaving 4 bases unmatched. In DNA, the CDR3 is TGCGCCAGCAGCTCGACAGGGGATAATAATTCACCCCTCCACTTT. It is translated as CASSSTGDNNSPLHF.

V gene TRBV30 combines with J gene TRBJ2-5; 8 bases agree with TRBD1. In germline, CDR1 is GTSNPN, CDR2 SVGIG (reference sequence). The V gene end was trimmed by 4 bases and the J gene end by 5 bases; junction bases not matched to a gene: 3. This CDR3 has 12 residues. The CDR3 region has the DNA TGTGCCTGGACAGGGGGCGCGGAGACCCAGTACTTC. Translation gives CAWTGGAETQYF.

The J gene is TRBJ2-6, the V gene TRBV7-6; D may be TRBD2 (6 bases). V gave up 5 bases and J gave up 0 bases, with 14 bases separating them. Germline V lookup: CDR1 SGHVS, CDR2 FNYEAQ. CDR3 length: 17 residues. CDR3 bases: TGTGCCAGCAGCCCGGATGGGGGGTTCTCTGGGGCCAACGTCCTGACTTTC. Amino acids: CASSPDGGFSGANVLTF.

The J gene is TRBJ1-2, the V gene TRBV6-5, with 7 positions matching TRBD1. This CDR3 contains 15 residues. Germline CDR1 reads MNHEY; CDR2 reads SVGAGI. Germline trimming cut 5 bases from V and 0 bases from J; bases unmatched to any gene: 6. CDR3 amino acids: CASSKQGYSNYGYTF. The CDR3 region has the DNA TGTGCCAGCAGTAAACAGGGGTACTCTAACTATGGCTACACCTTC.

The rearrangement links TRBV30 to TRBJ1-3, with a possible D match to TRBD1 (5 bases). CDR1 and CDR2 from the germline V gene are GTSNPN and SVGIG (reference sequence). The CDR3 is made up of 14 amino acids. Between the trimmed V and J ends, which lost 5 bases and 0 bases, there was a span of 11 bases. For the CDR3, the DNA is TGTGCCTGGGGGGGAGGGAGCTCTGGAAACACCATATATTTT. As protein: CAWGGGSSGNTIYF.

This chain connects TRBV5-1 to TRBJ2-3; 10 nucleotides line up with TRBD2. Germline trimming cut 0 bases from V and 4 bases from J; bases unmatched to any gene: 2. The germline V gene encodes CDR1 SGHRS and CDR2 YFSETQ. The CDR3 covers 15 residues. Here the CDR3 reads CASSLATSGPDTQYF. In DNA, the CDR3 is TGCGCCAGCAGCTTGGCGACTAGCGGGCCAGATACGCAGTATTTT.

The chain is built from TRBV11-3 and TRBJ2-4; D is possibly TRBD2 (5 bases). Germline values: CDR1 SGHNT, CDR2 YENEEA. The ends were cut back, 4 bases at V and 1 base at J, with 14 bases in the middle. The CDR3 sequence is 16 residues long. The CDR3 nucleotides read TGTGCCAGCAGCTCCACCCCGGGGATGGCCAAAAACATTCAGTACTTC. It is translated as CASSSTPGMAKNIQYF.

The chain recombines TRBV7-2 with TRBJ1-4, with unresolved D. The CDR3 length is 13 residues. Germline loops: CDR1 SGHTA, CDR2 FQGNSA. Trimming pared 5 bases from V and 8 bases from J, leaving 12 bases between. This CDR3 reads CASSQQISEKLFF. For the CDR3, the DNA is TGTGCCAGCAGCCAACAGATATCGGAAAAACTGTTTTTT.

The chain combines TRBV5-8 with TRBJ1-2; D perhaps matches TRBD1 (5 bases). Germline V gene sequence: CDR1 SGHTS, CDR2 YDEGEE. The V and J ends lost 1 base and 2 bases respectively, with 12 bases between them. This CDR3 spans 15 amino acids. As DNA, the CDR3 is TGTGCCAGCAGCTTGCCCGACAGCAAGAACTATGGCTACACCTTC. Translation: CASSLPDSKNYGYTF.

The chain carries TRBV7-2 and TRBJ1-3; 7 positions match TRBD1. Per the germline V gene, CDR1 is SGHTA and CDR2 is FQGNSA. J was trimmed by 3 bases and V by 0 bases; bases with no gene match: 2. This CDR3 is 15 amino acids long. CDR3 residues: CASSLATGVGNTIYF. CDR3 in DNA: TGTGCCAGCAGCTTAGCTACAGGGGTTGGAAACACCATATATTTT.

This sequence joins TRBV2 and TRBJ1-4; D ambiguous. The CDR3 sequence is 14 residues long. V lost 3 bases to trimming and J lost 8 bases, with 13 bases between them. Germline V CDR1 and CDR2: SNHLY, FYNNEI. CDR3 DNA sequence: TGTGCCAGCAGTGATGTCAGGATAAACGAAAAACTGTTTTTT. Residues: CASSDVRINEKLFF.

This clone was counted once. The genes are TRBV7-2 and TRBJ2-5; 8 bases are a match to TRBD1. CDR3 length: 17 residues. V lost 1 base and J lost 0; bases outside the gene matches: 7. CDR1 is SGHTA and CDR2 is FQGNSA in the germline V gene. The DNA of the CDR3 is TGTGCCAGCAGCTTAGGATGGACAGGGTTGAACCAAGAGACCCAGTACTTC. It encodes CASSLGWTGLNQETQYF.

The J gene is TRBJ2-7, the V gene TRBV12-3 or TRBV12-4; D is undetermined. The CDR3 consists of 12 residues. V lost 3 bases, J lost 7 bases, and 10 bases lay in between. The CDR3: CASSFPPLEQYF. CDR3 nucleotide sequence: TGTGCCAGCAGTTTCCCTCCCTTGGAGCAGTACTTC.

The chain couples TRBV7-2 to TRBJ1-2, with 9 nucleotides matching TRBD1. This CDR3 spans 14 amino acids. In germline, CDR1 is SGHTA, CDR2 FQGNSA. Trimming took 5 bases from V and 8 from J; bases not matched to a gene: 9. In nucleotides, the CDR3 is TGTGCCAGCAGCAGCGGGACAGGGCTAGGAGGCTACACCTTC. This translates into CASSSGTGLGGYTF.

Details on this clone: Within the sample, other DNA sequences also encode this same CDR3. This chain uses TRBV3-1 (or the pseudogene TRBV3-2) with TRBJ2-2; 13 nucleotides agree with TRBD2. This CDR3 region has 17 residues. CDR1 and CDR2 (germline): LGHDT, YNNKEL (reference sequence). The junction had 4 bases not matched to a gene; V was cut back by 1 base and J by 5 bases. The CDR3 DNA reads as TGTGCCAGCAGCCAAGTGCTGGGACTAGCGGGGACCGGGGAGCTGTTTTTT. Protein: CASSQVLGLAGTGELFF.

The chain uses TRBV30 and TRBJ2-7; D is undetermined. V was shortened by 0 bases and J by 4 bases, with 7 bases between the two germline ends. In germline, CDR1 is GTSNPN, CDR2 SVGIG (reference sequence). CDR3 length equals 12 residues. The CDR3 DNA sequence: TGTGCCTGGAGTGTTATTGAGTACGAGCAGTACTTC. It codes for CAWSVIEYEQYF.

The rearrangement uses TRBV7-8 and TRBJ1-5; D perhaps matches TRBD1 (6 bases). The CDR3 length is 15 residues. Germline V CDR1 and CDR2: SGHVS, FQNEAQ. V lost 3 bases and J 7 bases, leaving 16 bases between the germline ends. The chain's CDR3 is CASSLRVEGGQPQHF. In nucleotides, the CDR3 is TGTGCCAGCAGCTTGCGGGTCGAAGGGGGACAGCCCCAGCATTTT.

The gene calls are TRBV19 and TRBJ2-7; 8 positions agree with TRBD1. Germline V gene lookup returns CDR1 LNHDA and CDR2 SQIVND (reference sequence). The CDR3 totals 15 residues. V gave up 4 bases and J gave up 1 base; unmatched junction bases: 6. In nucleotides, the CDR3 is TGTGCCAGTAGTAAAGGCCAGGGGGCTTCCTACGAGCAGTACTTC. Translation: CASSKGQGASYEQYF.

The V gene is TRBV27, the J gene TRBJ2-5; 8 bases map to TRBD1. Germline values: CDR1 MNHEY, CDR2 SMNVEV (reference sequence). The CDR3 contains 13 residues. V was clipped by 6 bases and J by 2 bases; unmatched bases: 2. CDR3 nucleotides: TGTGCCAGCAGCGGACAGGGACAAGAGACCCAGTACTTC. Translated: CASSGQGQETQYF.

The chain combines TRBV25-1 with TRBJ1-2, with 7 bases that match TRBD1. The CDR3 loop spans 13 amino acids. CDR1 is MGHDK and CDR2 is SYGVNS in the germline V gene. V lost 4 bases and J lost 5; bases outside the gene matches: 4. The CDR3 spells CASSAYRGYGYTF. The CDR3 bases are TGTGCCAGCAGTGCCTACAGGGGATATGGCTACACCTTC.

The chain couples TRBV27 to TRBJ2-3; 8 nucleotides align to TRBD2. There are 14 residues in the CDR3. Per germline, CDR1 MNHEY and CDR2 SMNVEV (reference sequence). Trimming cost V 7 bases and J 0 bases; bases outside gene matches: 3. CDR3 sequence (DNA): TGTGCCAGCACTGGACTAGCTAGCACAGATACGCAGTATTTT. Protein sequence: CASTGLASTDTQYF.

This clone was picked up one time. This chain links TRBV28 with TRBJ2-2; 8 bases are shared with TRBD1. The CDR3 consists of 15 residues. With 6 bases clipped from V and 5 bases from J, the junction kept 8 bases outside the gene matches. From germline, CDR1 is MDHEN and CDR2 SYDVKM. CDR3 residues: CASSTGTGGTGELFF. In DNA form, the CDR3 reads TGTGCCAGCAGCACCGGGACAGGCGGGACCGGGGAGCTGTTTTTT.

The rearrangement joins TRBV7-2 to TRBJ2-7, with 8 bases matching TRBD2. The CDR3 is made up of 16 amino acids. Per germline, CDR1 SGHTA and CDR2 FQGNSA. J was trimmed by 0 bases and V by 6 bases; bases with no gene match: 10. CDR3 sequence: CASRNTGGVDSYEQYF. The CDR3 nucleotides read TGTGCCAGCAGGAACACGGGGGGGGTCGACTCCTACGAGCAGTACTTC.

The chain is built from TRBV6-5 and TRBJ2-1, with D perhaps TRBD2 (6 bases). The V and J ends lost 8 bases and 2 bases respectively, with 16 bases between them. The CDR3 consists of 15 residues. From germline, CDR1 is MNHEY and CDR2 SVGAGI. CDR3 sequence reads: CASGRAEGPYNEQFF. Written as DNA, the CDR3 is TGTGCCAGCGGAAGAGCGGAGGGGCCCTACAATGAGCAGTTCTTC.

V gene TRBV5-1 combines with J gene TRBJ2-2, with 10 bases that match TRBD2. There are 17 residues in the CDR3. The junction had 9 bases not matched to a gene; V was cut back by 0 bases and J by 7 bases. The germline V gene encodes CDR1 SGHRS and CDR2 YFSETQ. CDR3 in amino acids: CASSLAVSSGSFGELFF. The DNA of the CDR3 is TGCGCCAGCAGCTTGGCCGTGTCTAGCGGGAGTTTCGGGGAGCTGTTTTTT.